This T cell receptor beta chain was obtained from a study of blood T cell repertoires in COVID-19. About the research overall: T cells, B-cell-depleted T cells, or PBMCs supplied cDNA or gDNA.

The table came from immunoSEQ multiplex PCR; TCRdb's copy has only in-frame clones and leaves some out. The top ten hold over 2.5% of the sample, which has roughly 200,000 clones, roughly 85% seen once. Germline V gives CDR1 SGHRS, CDR2 YFSETQ. The CDR3 has 16 residues. J was trimmed by 4 bases and V by 4 bases; bases with no gene match: 7. Only one count was recorded for this clone. The chain couples TRBV5-1 to TRBJ2-2; 10 bases map to TRBD2. The sample comprised peripheral blood. The receptor was isolated from a man aged 55 to 69 with acute or convalescent COVID-19. CDR3 sequence: CASSTGLAASTGELFF. CDR3 sequence (DNA): TGCGCCAGCAGCACCGGACTAGCGGCCTCCACCGGGGAGCTGTTTTTT.